This T cell receptor (beta chain) was captured by sequencing in a study of T-cell reconstitution after alpha-beta-depleted transplantation in children (dated by TCRdb to 2016 to 2017). With respect to the entire study: The study quantitatively tracked T-cell immune reconstitution after TCRalphabeta/CD19-depleted allogeneic hematopoietic cell transplantation in children using TCR repertoire profiling.

Libraries came from PCR. The sequencing machine was an Illumina HiSeq 2500. Molecular barcoding was employed in the preparation of TCR libraries, with unique molecular identifiers being used to normalize TCRbeta repertoire quantification. TCRdb reprocessed the public reads (quality trimming at Q25 with fastp, clone calling with MiXCR) and kept in-frame beta chains. For every CDR3 protein sequence, its rows merge into one entry that carries the most common genes and DNA. For this sample there are more than 300,000 distinct CDR3 sequences; 15% to 20% appear just once. Together, the top ten hold around 38% of the sample. Per the publication, the treatment or condition label means: allogeneic hematopoietic cell transplantation with graft depleted of TCRalphabeta T cells and CD19 B cells. TCRalphabeta/CD19-depleted allogeneic hematopoietic cell grafts were given to the transplant recipients, all of whom were children.

Beyond this particular receptor, the publication reports: The frequencies of hyperexpanded clones fell over the following months, and after one year, T-cell counts and TCRbeta diversity were mostly attributed to newly produced T cells. In some patients, the high TCRbeta diversity seen at day 60 was put down to recipient T cells and intrathymic progenitors that had survived conditioning. The apparently early alphabetaT-cell count recovery about two months after transplant was reportedly dependent on only several hundred rapidly expanded clones derived from non-depleted graft cells.

The CDR3 spans 15 residues, from the cysteine through the phenylalanine. The read is trimmed to its CDR3 DNA, 45 bases read in frame from base 1. According to the germline V gene (reference sequence), CDR1 reads SEHNR and CDR2 reads FQNEAQ. From V the trimming removes 5 bases and from J it removes 5 bases, while the gene matches leave 9 bases of the junction unaccounted for. Details on this clonotype: Which antigen it targets is not known. Base qualities are missing; no much larger clone stands one base away.

This material consisted of PBMCs, mostly from graft donor cells, taken 360 days after TCRalphabeta/CD19-depleted stem cell transplant. This TCR was recovered from a male patient aged 2 to 9 who had a stem cell transplant for acute lymphoblastic leukemia, so the T cells may come from the graft donor. Recombination connected TRBV7-9 to TRBJ2-5; a stretch of 9 junction bases matches TRBD2. In nucleotides, the sequence is TGTGCCAGCAGCCTACGACTAGCGGCCAGGGAGACCCAGTACTTC. It encodes CASSLRLAARETQYF.